Below, 21 T cell receptor beta chains from the same sample are listed, as sequenced in a study of molecular identifiers for immune sequencing clone quantification. TCRdb fed the PCR reads into MiXCR, producing one record per CDR3 protein. This table holds about 97,000 distinct CDR3 sequences, roughly 24% found once. Sequenced input: naive CD8+ T cells from blood, with Jurkat cell RNA spiked in. Subset described: FACS-sorted CD8+CD4-CCR7+CD45RA+ naive T cells. The receptors were gathered from a human donor in good health. Some libraries in this study had Jurkat cell RNA spiked in.

The table lists this clonotype with many counts. This chain links TRBV7-6 with TRBJ2-1, with TRBD2 identical over 7 bases. V trimming: 1 base; J trimming: 8 bases; junction bases outside the gene matches: 2. This CDR3 is built from 13 residues. In germline, CDR1 is SGHVS, CDR2 FNYEAQ. For the CDR3, the DNA is TGTGCCAGCAGCTTAGGTAGCGGGTATGAGCAGTTCTTC. It specifies CASSLGSGYEQFF.

A remark on this clonotype: This may arise from a read error, as a much more abundant clone is one base away. The gene calls are TRBV19 and TRBJ2-7; 8 bases match TRBD1. CDR1 is LNHDA and CDR2 is SQIVND in the germline V gene (reference sequence). The junction had 10 bases not matched to a gene; V was cut back by 7 bases and J by 5 bases. The CDR3 loop spans 14 amino acids. The CDR3 region has the DNA TGTGCCAGTACCCTGACAGGGGCGACGGACGAGCAGTACTTC. Translation: CASTLTGATDEQYF. Looking up the rest from reference TRBV19 and TRBJ2-7 gives the full variable domain: DGGITQSPKYLFRKEGQNVTLSCEQNLNHDAMYWYRQDPGQGLRLIYYSQIVNDFQKGDIAEGYSVSREKKESFPLTVTSAQKNPTAFYLCASTLTGATDEQYFGPGTRLTVT.

With regard to this clonotype: A read error is possible here, since a much larger clone lies one base away. The chain carries TRBV6-6 and TRBJ2-7; tentatively, D is TRBD2 (6 bases). This CDR3 is built from 15 residues. Germline V gene sequence: CDR1 MNHNY, CDR2 SVGAGI (reference sequence). V lost 11 bases and J 2 bases, leaving 22 bases between the germline ends. The CDR3 reads CAGTPSAWGAYEQYF. CDR3 nucleotide sequence: TGTGCCGGCACTCCATCGGCCTGGGGGGCCTACGAGCAGTACTTC.

The table lists this clonotype with many counts. The chain couples TRBV7-6 to TRBJ1-5; D remains ambiguous. The CDR3 is 14 amino acids. Trimming cost V 2 bases and J 5 bases, with 10 bases left between them. Germline V lookup: CDR1 SGHVS, CDR2 FNYEAQ. Here the CDR3 DNA reads TGTGCCAGCAGCTTATTTTCAGATTATCAGCCCCAGCATTTT. The encoded protein is CASSLFSDYQPQHF.

In this sample, this clonotype turned up many times. V is TRBV7-9 and J is TRBJ2-5; a weak D match, TRBD1 (5 bases). V lost 2 bases and J 0 bases, leaving 10 bases between the germline ends. Germline CDR1 is SEHNR and CDR2 is FQNEAQ (reference sequence). This CDR3 has 15 residues. CDR3 DNA: TGTGCCAGCAGCTTACTGGCAGGGAACCAAGAGACCCAGTACTTC. Its translation is CASSLLAGNQETQYF.

This clonotype has at least ten counts. The chain has TRBV29-1 and TRBJ2-1, with unresolved D. Germline values: CDR1 SQVTM, CDR2 ANQGSEA. This CDR3 comprises 12 residues. The ends were cut back, 5 bases at V and 8 bases at J, with 13 bases in the middle. The CDR3 coding sequence is TGCAGCGTTTTGAGGCACGGCGATGAGCAGTTCTTC. It codes for CSVLRHGDEQFF.

This clonotype was picked up many times. The chain recombines TRBV30 with TRBJ2-1; 10 nucleotides line up with TRBD2. V shed 3 bases and J 3 bases; nucleotides not matched to a gene: 5. CDR1 GTSNPN and CDR2 SVGIG come from the germline V gene (reference sequence). The CDR3 totals 15 residues. Here the CDR3 DNA reads TGTGCCTGGAGAGAAACTAGCGGGAACTACAATGAGCAGTTCTTC. It encodes CAWRETSGNYNEQFF.

The rearrangement uses TRBV6-2 or TRBV6-3 and TRBJ2-3; D uncertain. In germline, CDR1 is MNHEY, CDR2 SVGEGT. The CDR3 loop spans 15 amino acids. The V gene lost 1 base and the J gene lost 0 bases, with 8 bases spanning the gap. CDR3 nucleotide sequence: TGTGCCAGCAGTTACTTTGCTGCTAGCACAGATACGCAGTATTTT. The encoded protein is CASSYFAASTDTQYF.

This clonotype was observed a few times. The V gene is TRBV6-1, the J gene TRBJ2-1; D may be TRBD2 (5 bases). Germline V gene lookup returns CDR1 MNHNS and CDR2 SASEGT. The CDR3 is 15 amino acids. V lost 3 bases, J lost 5 bases, and 14 bases lay in between. The CDR3 DNA sequence: TGTGCCAGCAGTGAGGAAATTACCGGGGACAATGAGCAGTTCTTC. As protein: CASSEEITGDNEQFF.

This clonotype came up many times. The rearrangement uses TRBV6-6 and TRBJ1-1; D may be TRBD1 (6 bases). Trimming took off 6 bases at V and 4 bases at J, with 18 bases between the two ends. CDR3 length: 15 amino acids. Per germline, CDR1 MNHNY and CDR2 SVGAGI (reference sequence). CDR3 in DNA: TGTGCCAGCAGCTCCAGCCTGGACAGTAGCACTGAAGCTTTCTTT. Translation gives CASSSSLDSSTEAFF.

In the case of this clonotype: This likely comes from a read error, as the CDR3 has no conserved phenylalanine or tryptophan at its end. This chain links TRBV6-5 with TRBJ2-1, with 12 bases matching TRBD2. Germline V CDR1 and CDR2: MNHEY, SVGAGI. The CDR3 covers 18 residues. V was clipped by 2 bases and J by 1 base; unmatched bases: 6. CDR3 region: CASSYGLAGGGSYNEQFS. The DNA for the CDR3 is TGTGCCAGCAGTTACGGGCTAGCGGGAGGGGGATCCTACAATGAGCAGTTCTCC.

For this clonotype: Just one base apart from a much larger clone, this may be a read error. This chain uses TRBV5-1 with TRBJ1-1; perhaps TRBD1 as D (5 bases). This CDR3 has 16 residues. The V end was cut by 0 bases, the J end by 4 bases, with 16 bases between. Germline V CDR1 and CDR2: SGHRS, YFSETQ. The CDR3: CASSLGGFRVTTEAFF. As DNA, the CDR3 is TGCGCCAGCAGCTTGGGGGGTTTCAGGGTCACCACTGAAGCTTTCTTT.

This clonotype has a count of ten or more. The chain employs TRBV4-3 and TRBJ2-7; maybe TRBD1 (5 bases). There are 16 residues in the CDR3. Germline V lookup: CDR1 LGHNA, CDR2 YSLEER. Trimming cost V 0 bases and J 4 bases, with 16 bases left between them. DNA of the CDR3: TGCGCCAGCAGCCAAGATCCAGCAGGGAATCTTTACGAGCAGTACTTC. Its translation: CASSQDPAGNLYEQYF.

The chain couples TRBV6-2 or TRBV6-3 to TRBJ1-5; 8 bases line up with TRBD1. V shed 1 base and J 0 bases; nucleotides not matched to a gene: 11. The CDR3 sequence is 19 residues long. Germline V lookup: CDR1 MNHEY, CDR2 SVGEGT. The CDR3 region has the DNA TGTGCCAGCAGTTACTTGACAGGGGCTTCCGCCTATAGCAATCAGCCCCAGCATTTT. It translates to CASSYLTGASAYSNQPQHF.

Regarding this clonotype: A much larger clone lies a single base off, so this may be a read error. The chain uses TRBV10-3 and TRBJ2-7; tentatively, D is TRBD2 (6 bases). Germline assignment: CDR1 ENHRY and CDR2 SYGVKD. The CDR3 is 12 residues long. CDR3 amino acids: CATSGGTYEQYF. The CDR3 nucleotides are TGTGCCACCAGTGGGGGGACCTACGAGCAGTACTTC.

This clonotype was counted a few times. A much larger clone differs by one base, so this may be a read error. The rearrangement joins TRBV5-1 to TRBJ2-7; 7 bases line up with TRBD1. CDR1 and CDR2 (germline): SGHRS, YFSETQ. The CDR3 totals 13 residues. The CDR3, as DNA: TGCGCCGGCAGCTCAACAGGGGCATACGAGCAGTACTTC. Translated, it gives CAGSSTGAYEQYF. The full variable domain, in which reference TRBV5-1 and TRBJ2-7 provide the parts outside the CDR3, is KAGVTQTPRYLIKTRGQQVTLSCSPISGHRSVSWYQQTPGQGLQFLFEYFSETQRNKGNFPGRFSGRQFSNSRSEMNVSTLELGDSALYLCAGSSTGAYEQYFGPGTRLTVT.

Details on this clonotype: This likely comes from a read error, as the CDR3 has no conserved phenylalanine or tryptophan at its end. The chain recombines TRBV6-5 with TRBJ1-2; possible D gene TRBD1, 5 bases. CDR1 and CDR2 (germline): MNHEY, SVGAGI. V was shortened by 0 bases and J by 2 bases, with 16 bases between the two germline ends. This CDR3 is built from 17 residues. In DNA form, the CDR3 reads TGTGCCAGCAGTTACTCCACGCCGGCGCGGGGGAACTATGGCTACACCATC. It yields the protein CASSYSTPARGNYGYTI.

In its sample, this clonotype was seen many times. V gene TRBV7-9 combines with J gene TRBJ2-1; no reliable D call. Deletions cut 9 bases from V and 7 bases from J, with 19 bases between. Germline V gene sequence: CDR1 SEHNR, CDR2 FQNEAQ (reference sequence). The CDR3 runs 14 residues. CDR3 coding DNA: TGTGCCAGTTCCCGGGCCCCAGGAAGGAATGAGCAGTTCTTC. It specifies CASSRAPGRNEQFF.

This clonotype was detected many times. V is TRBV5-6 and J is TRBJ2-6; no definite D call. CDR1 SGHDT and CDR2 YYEEEE come from the germline V gene. Trimming took off 4 bases at V and 2 bases at J, with 7 bases between the two ends. This CDR3 region has 14 residues. The CDR3: CASSPGAGANVLTF. CDR3 DNA sequence: TGTGCCAGCAGCCCCGGAGCTGGGGCCAACGTCCTGACTTTC.

This sequence joins TRBV6-5 and TRBJ2-1; TRBD2 is a possible D gene (5 bases). The germline CDR1 and CDR2 sequences are MNHEY and SVGAGI. The CDR3 has 16 residues. Deletions cut 0 bases from V and 8 bases from J, with 17 bases between. The DNA of the CDR3 is TGTGCCAGCAGTTACTCATCTCGGGGTGATTTGGATGAGCAGTTCTTC. Amino acid sequence: CASSYSSRGDLDEQFF.

This clonotype was counted ten times or more. The chain carries TRBV23-1 and TRBJ1-6, with 8 bases matching TRBD1. TRBV23-1 is classed as an ORF, of uncertain function. Trimming removed 3 bases from V and 0 bases from J; junction bases left unmatched: 4. This CDR3 is built from 17 residues. The CDR3 DNA reads TGCGCCAGCAGTCAGCGGGGACAGGTCTCCTATAATTCACCCCTCCACTTT. Amino acids: CASSQRGQVSYNSPLHF.